This T cell receptor beta chain was recorded in a study of CXCR3-negative and CXCR3-positive naive CD8 T cells. As for this clonotype: Antigen specificity is unknown.

The CDR3 contains 14 residues. Per germline, CDR1 MDHEN and CDR2 SYDVKM. Points from the study as a whole: Unlike memory cells, which differed, naive CXCR3-negative and CXCR3-positive cells had similar TRBV-TRBJ usage. Naive CXCR3-positive cells had TRB CDR3s more hydrophobic than those of CXCR3-negative naive cells. Both naive subsets showed comparably high diversity, and memory CD8+ cells showed much lower diversity.

The authors made the TRB cDNA libraries by 5' RACE using UMI labels. With the 5' RACE reads reprocessed, TCRdb shows one record per CDR3 protein and no DNA. In all, the sample yields under 150,000 distinct CDR3 sequences. By phenotype, naive CD8+ T cells were CD45RO-CCR7+CD27+CD95-. The sample consisted of naive CXCR3+ CD8+ T cells from blood. Sample subset: CD45RO-CCR7+CD27+CD95- naive CD8+ T cells expressing CXCR3 (TNR3+). This TCR was recovered from a human donor in good health. Some clones in this sample may be carry-over from other donors' samples. The chain joins TRBV28 to TRBJ2-7; TCRdb returns TRBD1, unconfirmable since there is no DNA. The CDR3 sequence: CASAYVKGSYEQYF. The variable domain in full, with the rest retrieved from reference TRBV28 and TRBJ2-7, is DVKVTQSSRYLVKRTGEKVFLECVQDMDHENMFWYRQDPGLGLRLIYFSYDVKMKEKGDIPEGYSVSREKKERFSLILESASTNQTSMYLCASAYVKGSYEQYFGPGTRLTVT.